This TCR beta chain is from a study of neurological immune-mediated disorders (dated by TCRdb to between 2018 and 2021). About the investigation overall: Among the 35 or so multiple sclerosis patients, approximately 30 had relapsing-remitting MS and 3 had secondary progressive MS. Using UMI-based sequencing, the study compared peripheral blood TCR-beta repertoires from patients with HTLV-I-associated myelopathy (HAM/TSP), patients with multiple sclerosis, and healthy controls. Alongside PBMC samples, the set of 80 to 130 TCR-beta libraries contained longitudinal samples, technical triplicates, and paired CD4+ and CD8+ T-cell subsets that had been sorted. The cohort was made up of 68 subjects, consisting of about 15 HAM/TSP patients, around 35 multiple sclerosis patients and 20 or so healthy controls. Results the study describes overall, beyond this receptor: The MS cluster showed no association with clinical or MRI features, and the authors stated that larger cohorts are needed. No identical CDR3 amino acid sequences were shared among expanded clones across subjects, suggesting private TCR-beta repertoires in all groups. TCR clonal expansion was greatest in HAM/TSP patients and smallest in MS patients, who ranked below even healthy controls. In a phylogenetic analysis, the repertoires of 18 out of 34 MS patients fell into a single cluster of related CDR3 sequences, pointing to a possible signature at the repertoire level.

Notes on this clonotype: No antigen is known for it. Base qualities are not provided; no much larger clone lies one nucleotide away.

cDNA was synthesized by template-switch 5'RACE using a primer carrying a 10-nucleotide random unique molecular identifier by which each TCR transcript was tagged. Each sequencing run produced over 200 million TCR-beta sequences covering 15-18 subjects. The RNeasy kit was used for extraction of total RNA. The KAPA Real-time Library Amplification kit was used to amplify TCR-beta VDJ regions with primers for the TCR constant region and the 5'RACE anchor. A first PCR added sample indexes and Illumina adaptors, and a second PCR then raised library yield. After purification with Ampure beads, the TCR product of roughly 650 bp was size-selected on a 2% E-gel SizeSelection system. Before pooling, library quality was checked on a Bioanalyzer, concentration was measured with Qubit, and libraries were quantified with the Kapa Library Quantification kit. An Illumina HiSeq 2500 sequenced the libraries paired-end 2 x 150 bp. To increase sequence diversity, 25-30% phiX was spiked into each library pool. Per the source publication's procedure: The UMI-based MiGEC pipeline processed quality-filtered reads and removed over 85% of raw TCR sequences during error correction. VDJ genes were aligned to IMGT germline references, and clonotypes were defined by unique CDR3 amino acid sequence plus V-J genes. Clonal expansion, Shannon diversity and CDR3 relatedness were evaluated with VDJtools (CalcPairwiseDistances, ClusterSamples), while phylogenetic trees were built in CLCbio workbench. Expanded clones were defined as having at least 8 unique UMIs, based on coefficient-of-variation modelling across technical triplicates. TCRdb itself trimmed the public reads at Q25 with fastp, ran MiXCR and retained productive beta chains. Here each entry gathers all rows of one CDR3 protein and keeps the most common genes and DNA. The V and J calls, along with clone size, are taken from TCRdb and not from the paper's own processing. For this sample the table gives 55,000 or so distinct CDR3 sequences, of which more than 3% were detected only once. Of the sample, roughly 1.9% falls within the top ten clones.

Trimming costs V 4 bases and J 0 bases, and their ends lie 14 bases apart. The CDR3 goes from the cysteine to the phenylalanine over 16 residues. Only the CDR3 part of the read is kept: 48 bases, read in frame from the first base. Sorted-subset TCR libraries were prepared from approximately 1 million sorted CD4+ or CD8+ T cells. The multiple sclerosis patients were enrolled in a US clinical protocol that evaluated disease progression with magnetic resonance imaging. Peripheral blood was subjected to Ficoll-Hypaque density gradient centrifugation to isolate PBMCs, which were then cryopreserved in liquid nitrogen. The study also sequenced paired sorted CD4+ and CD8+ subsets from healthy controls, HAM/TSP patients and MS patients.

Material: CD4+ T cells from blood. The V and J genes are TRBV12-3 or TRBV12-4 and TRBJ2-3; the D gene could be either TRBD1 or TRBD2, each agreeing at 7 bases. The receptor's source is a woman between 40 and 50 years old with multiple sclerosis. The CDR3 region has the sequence CASSSQGGLSTDTQYF. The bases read TGTGCCAGCAGTTCTCAGGGGGGGCTTAGCACAGATACGCAGTATTTT.